These T cell receptor beta chains were read from a single sample in a study of cytomegalovirus exposure and HLA in healthy donors. Sequenced by immunoSEQ multiplex PCR; TCRdb stores in-frame clones only, minus some. The sample yields 200,000 to 250,000 clones, 85% seen once. The material sequenced was PBMCs. The receptors originated from a human donor in good health. CDR3s include the opening cysteine and the closing phenylalanine or tryptophan. The D gene is left open where the match is weak. Where a row states a size, it is once, few, many or the class of an expanded clone; other rows omit it.

v_call	d_call	j_call	cdr3_length	clone_size	cdr3_aa	cdr3_nt
TRBV18	-	TRBJ2-3	14	-	CASSPELGIDTQYF	TGTGCCAGCTCACCAGAGCTAGGAATAGATACGCAGTATTTT
TRBV28	TRBD1	TRBJ1-4	15	-	CASSSGQGANEKLFF	TGTGCCAGCAGTTCCGGACAGGGGGCTAATGAAAAACTGTTTTTT
TRBV10-3	TRBD1	TRBJ2-4	15	-	CAISGTGGSRNIQYF	TGTGCCATCTCCGGGACAGGGGGAAGTAGGAACATTCAGTACTTC
TRBV7-9	-	TRBJ2-7	16	once	CSSSSLGGDRSYEQYF	TGTTCCAGCAGCTCCCTAGGGGGTGACCGGTCCTACGAGCAGTACTTC
TRBV2	-	TRBJ2-3	14	-	CASSEGLGTDTQYF	TGTGCCAGCAGTGAAGGACTAGGGACAGATACGCAGTATTTT
TRBV25-1	TRBD2	TRBJ2-3	15	-	CASSDSRTSGRVQYF	TGTGCCAGCAGTGATTCGAGGACTAGCGGCCGTGTGCAGTATTTT
TRBV2	-	TRBJ2-7	14	-	CASSVIVTAYEQYF	TGTGCCAGCAGTGTCATCGTAACTGCCTACGAGCAGTACTTC
TRBV7-2	-	TRBJ2-5	13	-	CASSPASAETQYF	TGTGCCAGCAGCCCCGCTAGCGCGGAGACCCAGTACTTC
TRBV5-1	-	TRBJ2-5	13	-	CASRLRFEETQYF	TGCGCCTCCCGTCTCCGGTTCGAAGAGACCCAGTACTTC
TRBV9	-	TRBJ2-3	16	-	CASSSRPRTSTDTQYF	TGTGCCAGCAGCTCACGTCCTAGGACTAGCACAGATACGCAGTATTTT
TRBV4-1	TRBD1	TRBJ2-7	15	-	CASSPGQDSSYEQYF	TGCGCCAGCAGCCCCGGACAGGACAGCTCCTACGAGCAGTACTTC
TRBV6-6	-	TRBJ2-2	14	few	CAAGERLNTGELFF	TGTGCCGCCGGGGAGCGGCTGAACACCGGGGAGCTGTTTTTT
TRBV9	-	TRBJ2-7	14	-	CASSKGEQSYEQYF	TGTGCCAGCAGCAAGGGGGAGCAATCCTACGAGCAGTACTTC
TRBV5-6	TRBD2	TRBJ2-1	11	-	CASSSLAGEFF	TGTGCCAGCAGCTCATTAGCGGGAGAGTTCTTC
TRBV7-2	TRBD2	TRBJ2-3	16	-	CASSLGGGSFTDTQYF	TGTGCCAGCAGCTTAGGGGGAGGGTCCTTCACAGATACGCAGTATTTT
TRBV4-3	-	TRBJ2-4	15	-	CASSQDSFRKNIQYF	TGCGCCAGCAGCCAAGATTCATTCAGAAAAAACATTCAGTACTTC
TRBV14	TRBD2	TRBJ2-1	20	-	CASSQVVRQSGLAGYNEQFF	TGTGCCAGCAGCCAAGTGGTCAGACAGTCTGGACTAGCGGGATACAATGAGCAGTTCTTC
TRBV6-1	TRBD2	TRBJ2-7	15	-	CASSTLAGGLYEQYF	TGTGCCAGCAGTACCCTAGCGGGAGGACTCTACGAGCAGTACTTC
TRBV29-1	-	TRBJ1-1	13	few	CSVRQDGDTEAFF	TGCAGCGTTCGACAGGACGGGGACACTGAAGCTTTCTTT
TRBV15	-	TRBJ2-4	17	-	CATSRDPLDRSGNIQYF	TGTGCCACCAGCAGGGATCCCCTAGACAGGAGTGGAAACATTCAGTACTTC
TRBV18	-	TRBJ2-2	14	-	CASSPQGYTRELFF	TGTGCCAGCTCACCACAGGGGTACACCAGGGAGCTGTTTTTT
TRBV19	-	TRBJ1-1	15	-	CASSITPTMNTEAFF	TGTGCCAGTAGTATCACACCCACAATGAACACTGAAGCTTTCTTT
TRBV25-1	TRBD1	TRBJ2-2	16	once	CASSRNRGTEPGELFF	TGTGCCAGCAGTCGAAATAGGGGGACAGAACCCGGGGAGCTGTTTTTT